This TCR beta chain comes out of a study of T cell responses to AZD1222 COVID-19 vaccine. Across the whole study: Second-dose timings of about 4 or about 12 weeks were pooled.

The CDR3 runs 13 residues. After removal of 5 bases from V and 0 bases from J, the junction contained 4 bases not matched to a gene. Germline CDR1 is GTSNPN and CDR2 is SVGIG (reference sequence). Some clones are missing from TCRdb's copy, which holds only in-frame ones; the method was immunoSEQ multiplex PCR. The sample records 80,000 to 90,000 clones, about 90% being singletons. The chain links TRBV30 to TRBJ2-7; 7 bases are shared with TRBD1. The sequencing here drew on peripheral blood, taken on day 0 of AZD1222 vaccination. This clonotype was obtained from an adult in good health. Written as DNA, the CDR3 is TGTGCCTGGTCCGGGACAGTCTCCTACGAGCAGTACTTC. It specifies CAWSGTVSYEQYF.